This T cell receptor (beta chain) comes out of a study of cytomegalovirus exposure and HLA in healthy donors. Overall study context: A prior analysis found 117 million unique TCR beta sequences from 170 million or so T cells.

The CDR3 is made up of 12 amino acids. V trimming: 5 bases; J trimming: 11 bases; junction bases outside the gene matches: 6. Germline assignment: CDR1 SEHNR and CDR2 FQNEAQ (reference sequence). Healthy individuals who donated bone marrow served as the donors. The study ran its PCR with 60 Vbeta and 13 Jbeta primers. Profiled with immunoSEQ multiplex PCR; TCRdb holds only in-frame clones, not every one. The sample lists under 300,000 clones; 84% were seen once. The chain employs TRBV7-9 and TRBJ1-1; 9 positions match TRBD1. This TCR derives from a woman in her thirties or forties in good health and CMV-seropositive. Sequencing was performed on PBMCs. Here the CDR3 reads CASSPTGGMAFF. The CDR3 nucleotides read TGTGCCAGCAGCCCAACAGGGGGCATGGCTTTCTTT. The variable domain in full, with the rest retrieved from reference TRBV7-9 and TRBJ1-1, is DTGVSQNPRHKITKRGQNVTFRCDPISEHNRLYWYRQTLGQGPEFLTYFQNEAQLEKSRLLSDRFSAERPKGSFSTLEIQRTEQGDSAMYLCASSPTGGMAFFGQGTRLTVV.